This TCR beta chain was captured by sequencing in a study of cytotoxic CD8 clonotypes in ibrutinib-treated CLL. The source of roughly 2 micrograms of genomic DNA for TCR beta libraries was cryopreserved PBMCs. Target depth was 1 in 200,000 to 1 in 1 million T cells, about 10x per clonotype. Profiling relied on immunoSEQ multiplex PCR, and the TCRdb table lists in-frame clones only, not all of them. This table has just over 35,000 clones, over 70% appearing once. Study findings and constraints: Elevated clonality accompanied ibrutinib response, with a return toward baseline values at progression. Against age-matched healthy donors, baseline clonality ran higher and tracked circulating CD8+ T-cell counts.

On this clone itself: Its target is unknown.

The clonotype comes from a human donor with chronic lymphocytic leukemia. Sequences were derived from PBMCs, sampled at disease progression, from a patient treated with ibrutinib.

DNA of the CDR3: TGTGCCAGCAGCTTGGATCCTAGCGGAAAATACGAGCAGTACTTC. Protein product: CASSLDPSGKYEQYF. The chain combines TRBV5-4 with TRBJ2-7; TRBD2 matches 7 bases. This CDR3 has 15 residues. Per germline, CDR1 SGHNT and CDR2 YYREEE (reference sequence). Losses at the gene ends were 0 bases for V and 4 bases for J; bases not matched to a gene: 7.